These 2 T cell receptor beta chains came from one sample sequenced in a study of cytomegalovirus exposure and HLA in healthy donors. Use of 60 Vbeta and 13 Jbeta primers characterized the PCR. Sequencing used immunoSEQ multiplex PCR; TCRdb keeps in-frame clones, though not all of them. The sample includes 150,000 to 160,000 clones, roughly 77% of them seen just once. Source material: PBMCs. These receptors originate from a man younger than 45 in good health and CMV-seropositive.

V gene TRBV27 combines with J gene TRBJ1-3; 7 bases align to TRBD1. Germline trimming cut 2 bases from V and 3 bases from J; bases unmatched to any gene: 7. The CDR3 is 16 residues long. Per the germline V gene, CDR1 is MNHEY and CDR2 is SMNVEV (reference sequence). The CDR3 is CASSLAGRGFGNTIYF. CDR3 sequence (DNA): TGTGCCAGCAGTTTAGCGGGCAGGGGGTTTGGAAACACCATATATTTT.

The DNA of the CDR3 is TGTGCCAGCAGGCCGAGGACAGGGAACGAGCAGTACTTC. Its translation is CASRPRTGNEQYF. V gene TRBV6-1 combines with J gene TRBJ2-7; 8 bases are a match to TRBD1. V lost 6 bases, J lost 5 bases, and 6 bases stayed unmatched. Germline assignment: CDR1 MNHNS and CDR2 SASEGT. The CDR3 contains 13 residues.